The clone carrying this TCR beta chain was seen more than once but under ten times. This entry is derived from a study of blood T cell repertoires in COVID-19. Study overall: Italy, Spain and the United States were the sources of the convalescent and acute COVID-19 samples. T cells, B-cell-depleted T cells, or PBMCs provided the cDNA or gDNA that served as material.

As processed by the authors: Amplification of reference gene primers provided the estimated nucleated cell counts. Method: immunoSEQ multiplex PCR; TCRdb's copy keeps in-frame clones and lacks some. That table is the source of V, J and clone size, and D and trimming were worked out from the DNA. The sample yields about 410,000 clones, around nine tenths seen once. Trimming shortened V by 0 bases and J by 4 bases, and 9 bases separated the two germline ends. The CDR3 loop spans 14 amino acids. CDR1 and CDR2 (germline): LGHNA, YSLEER. The sample consisted of peripheral blood. This TCR came from a woman aged 40 to 50 with COVID-19, enrolled during active disease. The rearrangement uses TRBV4-3 and TRBJ1-1; D is uncertain. CDR3 bases: TGCGCCAGCAGCCAAGATCTGCCGGTCACTGAAGCTTTCTTT. It codes for CASSQDLPVTEAFF.